Following are 30 T cell receptor beta chains from one sample sequenced in a study of T cell changes during pregnancy in multiple sclerosis. Some clones are missing from TCRdb's copy, which holds only in-frame ones; the method was immunoSEQ multiplex PCR. The data contain 65,000 to 90,000 clones, about 90% of them singletons. The source material was PBMCs, sampled in the first trimester of pregnancy. The source of these receptors is a female donor in good health, serving as a control in a pregnancy study. Some clones in this sample may be carry-over from other donors' samples.

The chain has TRBV11-2 and TRBJ2-7; TRBD1 is a possible D gene (5 bases). Trimming cost V 5 bases and J 2 bases, with 13 bases left between them. The V gene's germline CDR1 is SGHAT and CDR2 FQNNGV. The CDR3 length is 14 residues. The CDR3 DNA is TGTGCCAGCAGCCCTCTGCAGGGCCCCTACGAGCAGTACTTC. Its protein product is CASSPLQGPYEQYF.

The genes are TRBV10-2 and TRBJ2-1; D unresolved. Germline V gene data show CDR1 as WSHSY and CDR2 as SAAADI. The germline V and J ends were trimmed by 1 base and 11 bases, with 6 bases remaining between them. CDR3 length: 11 amino acids. CDR3 nucleotides: TGCGCCAGCAGTGAGTGGCGGCAGCAGTTCTTC. Its protein is CASSEWRQQFF.

The chain has TRBV7-8 and TRBJ1-6; D is perhaps TRBD1 (6 bases). Germline CDR1 and CDR2: SGHVS and FQNEAQ. CDR3 size: 15 residues. Trimming left V 5 bases short and J 7 bases short, with 15 bases between. The CDR3 here is CASSLATGPNSPLHF. The CDR3 DNA reads TGTGCCAGCAGCCTGGCGACAGGTCCAAATTCACCCCTCCACTTT. The complete variable domain, with remaining parts taken from reference TRBV7-8 and TRBJ1-6, reads GAGVSQSPRYKVAKRGQDVALRCDPISGHVSLFWYQQALGQGPEFLTYFQNEAQLDKSGLPSDRFFAERPEGSVSTLKIQRTQQEDSAVYLCASSLATGPNSPLHFGNGTRLTVT.

This clone has more than one count but fewer than ten. The rearrangement links TRBV5-1 to TRBJ2-2, with 7 bases lining up with TRBD2. After removal of 2 bases from V and 6 bases from J, the junction contained 7 bases not matched to a gene. Germline V gene sequence: CDR1 SGHRS, CDR2 YFSETQ. This CDR3 spans 15 amino acids. CDR3 in DNA: TGCGCCAGCAGCTTCGAGCGGGGTGGGGCCGGGGAGCTGTTTTTT. It specifies CASSFERGGAGELFF.

This chain joins TRBV7-8 and TRBJ1-5; 7 nucleotides line up with TRBD1. Looked up from germline, CDR1 is SGHVS and CDR2 is FQNEAQ. This CDR3 has 16 residues. The V gene end was trimmed by 5 bases and the J gene end by 4 bases; junction bases not matched to a gene: 11. CDR3 nucleotide sequence: TGTGCCAGCAGCATCCAGGGGGTCTCCTCAAATCAGCCCCAGCATTTT. It encodes CASSIQGVSSNQPQHF.

This clone occurred a few times. The gene calls are TRBV6-4 and TRBJ2-1; TRBD1 aligns across 7 bases. CDR3 size: 14 residues. The V segment lost 4 bases and the J segment 2 bases; nucleotides outside the gene matches: 2. CDR1 MRHNA and CDR2 SNTAGT come from the germline V gene. This CDR3 reads CASSATGTYNEQFF. The CDR3 DNA sequence: TGTGCCAGCAGTGCGACAGGGACCTACAATGAGCAGTTCTTC.

This chain uses TRBV6-5 with TRBJ1-3; D gene unclear. This CDR3 comprises 16 residues. CDR1 and CDR2 from the germline V gene are MNHEY and SVGAGI. Trimming cost V 0 bases and J 2 bases, with 11 bases left between them. The CDR3 loop is CASSYSHRVAGNTIYF. The CDR3 DNA follows: TGTGCCAGCAGTTACTCCCACAGAGTAGCTGGAAACACCATATATTTT.

This clone was recorded once. The chain couples TRBV6-1 to TRBJ1-2; 7 bases are a match to TRBD1. V shed 5 bases, J shed 5 bases, and the junction held 8 bases outside the gene matches. CDR3 length: 14 amino acids. CDR1 and CDR2 from the germline V gene are MNHNS and SASEGT. This CDR3 is CASSPQGVRYGYTF. The CDR3 nucleotides are TGTGCCAGCAGTCCCCAGGGGGTCCGGTATGGCTACACCTTC.

This clone came up a few times. The V and J genes are TRBV4-2 and TRBJ2-2, with 7 bases that match TRBD2. The CDR3 runs to 14 residues. Trimming cost V 4 bases and J 10 bases; bases outside gene matches: 9. The germline CDR1 and CDR2 sequences are LGHNA and YNFKEQ. CDR3 region: CASSPSGDVEELFF. As DNA, the CDR3 is TGTGCCAGCAGCCCCAGCGGGGACGTCGAGGAGCTGTTTTTT.

V gene TRBV15 combines with J gene TRBJ1-2; D might be TRBD1 (5 bases). Per the germline V gene, CDR1 is LNHNV and CDR2 is YYDKDF (reference sequence). Trimming pared 3 bases from V and 7 bases from J, leaving 15 bases between. The length of the CDR3 is 14 residues. The CDR3 nucleotides are TGTGCCACCAGCAGCGGGGGGAGGGCTTTTGGCTACACCTTC. This codes for CATSSGGRAFGYTF.

The J gene is TRBJ2-6, the V gene TRBV4-2; TRBD2 agrees at 8 bases. Losses at the gene ends were 4 bases for V and 0 bases for J; bases not matched to a gene: 5. Germline V CDR1 and CDR2: LGHNA, YNFKEQ. The CDR3 is 17 amino acids. The CDR3 sequence is CASSPPAGDSGANVLTF. CDR3 DNA sequence: TGTGCCAGCAGCCCTCCAGCGGGGGACTCTGGGGCCAACGTCCTGACTTTC.

The chain has TRBV7-8 and TRBJ2-1; TRBD1 aligns across 8 bases. The CDR3 consists of 15 residues. V gave up 5 bases and J gave up 4 bases; unmatched junction bases: 7. From germline, CDR1 is SGHVS and CDR2 FQNEAQ. The CDR3 DNA reads TGTGCCAGCAGCCTCGACAGGGGAATATACAATGAGCAGTTCTTC. Translated, it gives CASSLDRGIYNEQFF.

The chain joins TRBV5-6 to TRBJ1-2, with 7 positions matching TRBD1. The CDR3 is 14 residues long. Germline CDR1 SGHDT, CDR2 YYEEEE. Unmatched junction bases numbered 6, after V lost 4 bases and J lost 3 bases. CDR3: CASSLSRGYYGYTF. The CDR3 region has the DNA TGTGCCAGCAGCCTTTCCAGGGGGTACTATGGCTACACCTTC.

The rearrangement joins TRBV5-1 to TRBJ2-3; maybe TRBD1 (5 bases). The germline V and J ends were trimmed by 0 bases and 5 bases, with 10 bases remaining between them. This CDR3 spans 14 amino acids. Germline-derived CDR1 and CDR2 are SGHRS and YFSETQ. The CDR3 loop is CASSLEGPGDTQYF. The CDR3 coding sequence is TGCGCCAGCAGCTTGGAGGGGCCGGGAGATACGCAGTATTTT. Filled out from reference TRBV5-1 and TRBJ2-3, the complete variable domain reads KAGVTQTPRYLIKTRGQQVTLSCSPISGHRSVSWYQQTPGQGLQFLFEYFSETQRNKGNFPGRFSGRQFSNSRSEMNVSTLELGDSALYLCASSLEGPGDTQYFGPGTRLTVL.

The V gene is TRBV7-2, the J gene TRBJ1-2, with 10 bases lining up with TRBD1. The germline CDR1 and CDR2 sequences are SGHTA and FQGNSA. The CDR3 consists of 14 residues. Trimming took 5 bases from V and 4 from J; bases not matched to a gene: 4. The CDR3 region has the DNA TGTGCCAGCAGCGCCGACAGGGGGCCCTATGGCTACACCTTC. It yields the protein CASSADRGPYGYTF.

This clone has a single count. The chain is built from TRBV6-5 and TRBJ1-4, with 7 bases that match TRBD1. V trimming: 6 bases; J trimming: 8 bases; junction bases outside the gene matches: 12. Germline-derived CDR1 and CDR2 are MNHEY and SVGAGI. This CDR3 contains 15 residues. For the CDR3, the DNA is TGTGCCAGCAGACCCGGACAGGTGATTATCGAAAAACTGTTTTTT. Amino acids: CASRPGQVIIEKLFF.

V gene TRBV7-6 combines with J gene TRBJ2-7; 10 bases align to TRBD2. Germline V gene lookup returns CDR1 SGHVS and CDR2 FNYEAQ. The CDR3 contains 15 residues. With 3 bases clipped from V and 4 bases from J, the junction kept 6 bases outside the gene matches. The CDR3 nucleotides read TGTGCCAGCAGCTTGTTTCCTAGCGGGGGATACGAGCAGTACTTC. Its translation is CASSLFPSGGYEQYF. Supplemented by reference TRBV7-6 and TRBJ2-7, the full variable domain reads GAGVSQSPRYKVTKRGQDVALRCDPISGHVSLYWYRQALGQGPEFLTYFNYEAQQDKSGLPNDRFSAERPEGSISTLTIQRTEQRDSAMYRCASSLFPSGGYEQYFGPGTRLTVT.

This clone was detected once. The V gene is TRBV28, the J gene TRBJ2-5; TRBD1 aligns across 11 bases. Unmatched junction bases numbered 15, after V lost 6 bases and J lost 3 bases. CDR1 and CDR2 from the germline V gene are MDHEN and SYDVKM. CDR3 length equals 18 residues. The CDR3 spells CASSPGQGVADKEETQYF. CDR3 coding DNA: TGTGCCAGCAGCCCGGGACAGGGGGTCGCGGATAAAGAAGAGACCCAGTACTTC.

The rearrangement uses TRBV28 and TRBJ1-3; D uncertain. Per the germline V gene, CDR1 is MDHEN and CDR2 is SYDVKM. CDR3 length: 16 amino acids. The germline V and J ends were trimmed by 5 bases and 0 bases, with 14 bases remaining between them. This CDR3 reads CASSPSLASSGNTIYF. In DNA form, the CDR3 reads TGTGCCAGCAGTCCTTCCTTAGCCAGCTCTGGAAACACCATATATTTT.

This clone came up once. The chain combines TRBV13 with TRBJ2-1; 7 nucleotides match TRBD2. Germline assignment: CDR1 PRHDT and CDR2 FYEKMQ (reference sequence). The CDR3 is 17 amino acids. Trimming took 4 bases from V and 3 from J; bases not matched to a gene: 12. The CDR3 DNA sequence: TGTGCCAGCAGCTCCCCTCAATTCGGGGAGGGCTACAATGAGCAGTTCTTC. Its protein product is CASSSPQFGEGYNEQFF.

The rearrangement uses TRBV4-1 and TRBJ2-1, with a possible D match to TRBD2 (5 bases). The V end was cut by 0 bases, the J end by 1 base, with 7 bases between. The CDR3 length is 15 residues. Germline CDR1 and CDR2: MGHRA and YSYEKL. The DNA for the CDR3 is TGCGCCAGCAGCCAAGAATGGACTTCCTACAATGAGCAGTTCTTC. The encoded protein is CASSQEWTSYNEQFF.

In this sample, this clone turned up once. CDR3 nucleotide sequence: TGTGCCACCAGCGGGGGAGGGACAGGGGGTTCCTACGAGCAGTACTTC. Its protein product is CATSGGGTGGSYEQYF. J is TRBJ2-7 and V is TRBV15; 11 nucleotides agree with TRBD1. Germline loops: CDR1 LNHNV, CDR2 YYDKDF (reference sequence). V was clipped by 5 bases and J by 1 base; unmatched bases: 7. The CDR3 is 16 residues long.

In its sample, this clone was seen once. The chain carries TRBV7-2 and TRBJ1-1, with D perhaps TRBD1 (6 bases). Trimming shortened V by 5 bases and J by 6 bases, and 10 bases separated the two germline ends. The CDR3 extends over 12 amino acids. Looked up from germline, CDR1 is SGHTA and CDR2 is FQGNSA. The CDR3 DNA is TGTGCCAGCAGCCCGGGGGGCCCTGAAGCTTTCTTT. Its protein product is CASSPGGPEAFF.

V usage is TRBV28 and J usage is TRBJ1-2; the D gene is possibly TRBD1 (5 bases). This CDR3 is built from 12 residues. Trimming took off 6 bases at V and 5 bases at J, with 10 bases between the two ends. Germline assignment: CDR1 MDHEN and CDR2 SYDVKM. CDR3 DNA sequence: TGTGCCAGCAGGTCAGGGCAGTATGGCTACACCTTC. This translates into CASRSGQYGYTF.

V and J are TRBV6-1 and TRBJ2-2, with a weak D call TRBD1 (5 bases). The CDR3 contains 16 residues. V was shortened by 2 bases and J by 5 bases, with 15 bases between the two germline ends. Germline V gene data show CDR1 as MNHNS and CDR2 as SASEGT. The CDR3 sequence is CASSERGRGRTGELFF. DNA for the CDR3: TGTGCCAGCAGTGAAAGGGGAAGGGGTAGGACCGGGGAGCTGTTTTTT.

This rearrangement joins TRBV5-4 to TRBJ1-6, with 7 bases fitting TRBD1. J gave up 3 bases and V 0 bases, and 0 bases lay outside the gene matches. The germline CDR1 and CDR2 sequences are SGHNT and YYREEE (reference sequence). This CDR3 spans 15 amino acids. In DNA, the CDR3 is TGTGCCAGCAGCTTGGGGGACAGCTATAATTCACCCCTCCACTTT. Translation: CASSLGDSYNSPLHF.

This clone has just a few counts. The V gene is TRBV28, the J gene TRBJ2-7; 8 bases line up with TRBD2. CDR1 is MDHEN and CDR2 is SYDVKM in the germline V gene. Trimming took 8 bases from V and 6 from J; bases not matched to a gene: 9. The CDR3 totals 13 residues. The CDR3 DNA reads as TGTGCCAGCCGGGGGGGGACATATGGCGAGCAGTACTTC. It yields the protein CASRGGTYGEQYF.

J is TRBJ2-5 and V is TRBV28, with 7 bases identical to TRBD1. V lost 6 bases and J lost 1; bases outside the gene matches: 5. The CDR3 consists of 14 residues. Germline V lookup: CDR1 MDHEN, CDR2 SYDVKM. The CDR3 DNA reads as TGTGCCAGCAGCAAAACAGGGGTCCAAGAGACCCAGTACTTC. Residues: CASSKTGVQETQYF.

This chain uses TRBV7-3 with TRBJ2-3; D is unclear. V lost 2 bases, J lost 0 bases, and 12 bases lay in between. The CDR3 totals 16 residues. CDR1 and CDR2 (germline): SGHTA, FQGTGA. The CDR3 DNA reads as TGTGCCAGCAGCTTATGGCCAGCGACTAGCACAGATACGCAGTATTTT. Translated, it gives CASSLWPATSTDTQYF. Looking up the rest from reference TRBV7-3 and TRBJ2-3 gives the full variable domain: GAGVSQTPSNKVTEKGKYVELRCDPISGHTALYWYRQSLGQGPEFLIYFQGTGAADDSGLPNDRFFAVRPEGSVSTLKIQRTERGDSAVYLCASSLWPATSTDTQYFGPGTRLTVL.

The gene calls are TRBV7-2 and TRBJ2-2, with D hard to call. Trimming took 1 base from V and 4 from J, leaving 7 bases between them. CDR1 and CDR2 from the germline V gene are SGHTA and FQGNSA. The CDR3 is 14 amino acids. CDR3 residues: CASSLVPVTGELFF. In nucleotides, the CDR3 is TGTGCCAGCAGCTTAGTGCCGGTCACCGGGGAGCTGTTTTTT.